This T cell receptor (beta chain) was sequenced in a study of blood T cell repertoires in COVID-19. Study-level information: Both acute and convalescent COVID-19 samples were obtained from the United States, Italy and Spain.

V lost 7 bases and J lost 4; bases outside the gene matches: 9. Germline V gene lookup returns CDR1 MNHEY and CDR2 SVGAGI. The CDR3 is made up of 15 amino acids. Profiling relied on immunoSEQ multiplex PCR, and the TCRdb table lists in-frame clones only, not all of them. The table has 90,000 or so clones, around 88% seen once. The chain joins TRBV6-5 to TRBJ2-2, with 7 bases that match TRBD1. The sequence derives from a man in his 60s with acute or convalescent COVID-19. Sequenced: peripheral blood. CDR3 region: CASTYRGAGTGELFF. The CDR3 region has the DNA TGTGCCAGCACCTACAGGGGCGCGGGCACCGGGGAGCTGTTTTTT.